This TCR beta chain was sequenced for a study of cytomegalovirus exposure and HLA in healthy donors. On the study more broadly: Inside one of the first data releases sat around 77 million unique TCRs taken from HLA-typed donors. Study-level points and caveats: Per a later analysis, HLA-associated TCR beta chains showed more clonal expansion than other, equally common TCR beta chains. The authors later linked a missense DCLRE1C variant to TCR beta V- and J-gene trimming.

Germline V gives CDR1 MDHEN, CDR2 SYDVKM. The CDR3 contains 15 residues. V was clipped by 9 bases and J by 0 bases; unmatched bases: 11. With respect to this clone: No antigen is known for it.

PCR involved 60 Vbeta and 13 Jbeta primers. Assay: immunoSEQ multiplex PCR; the TCRdb copy retains only in-frame clones and omits some. In the table there are 150,000 to 200,000 clones, just over 75% of which are singletons. The rearrangement uses TRBV28 and TRBJ2-7; TRBD2 matches 7 bases. The material sequenced was PBMCs. The sequence was obtained from a woman aged 30 to 39 in good health and CMV-seropositive. CDR3 nucleotide sequence: TGTGCCAGTTATGGGGCCTCGGGGGGCTCCTACGAGCAGTACTTC. It specifies CASYGASGGSYEQYF.